A selection of T cell receptor beta chains follows, all from one sample in a study of OX40 agonist ivuxolimab in advanced cancers. Profiled with immunoSEQ multiplex PCR; TCRdb holds only in-frame clones, not every one. The sample lists 60,000 to 70,000 clones, over 75% occurring once. The sequencing here drew on CD4+ or CD8+ T cells sorted from blood, taken in a trial of the OX40 agonist ivuxolimab. Receptor source: an adult with an advanced solid tumor such as melanoma, head and neck, liver or kidney cancer. CDR3s include the opening cysteine and the closing phenylalanine or tryptophan. The D gene is left open where the match is weak. Clone size is given for some rows only: seen once, a few or many times, or a class if the clone is expanded.

V,size,D,J,DNA,CDR3
TRBV7-2,NA,NA,TRBJ2-7,TGTGCCAGCAGCCCCGTCGGACCACCCTACGAGCAGTACTTC,CASSPVGPPYEQYF
TRBV11-1,NA,TRBD1,TRBJ2-7,TGTGCCAGCAGCTCCGAACAGGGGCCGATCTACGAGCAGTACTTC,CASSSEQGPIYEQYF
TRBV7-9,NA,NA,TRBJ1-2,TGTGCCAGCAGCTTAATCGGAGGCTACACCTTC,CASSLIGGYTF
TRBV6-1,NA,TRBD1,TRBJ2-7,TGTGCCAGCAGCCCAGGGGGTGGGGACTACGAGCAGTACTTC,CASSPGGGDYEQYF
TRBV18,NA,NA,TRBJ1-5,TGTGCCAGCTCACCACCGGTTGAGACAGGACATCAGCCCCAGCATTTT,CASSPPVETGHQPQHF
TRBV27,NA,NA,TRBJ2-3,TGTGCCAGCAACCCCCTCGGCGGCCTAAGGGCAGATACGCAGTATTTT,CASNPLGGLRADTQYF
TRBV5-8,NA,NA,TRBJ2-1,TGTGCCAGCCAGCCAGGGGCCTACAATGAGCAGTTCTTC,CASQPGAYNEQFF
TRBV6-7,NA,NA,TRBJ1-4,TGTGCCAGCAGTTACTCAGGCTACAGCTGTAATTGGCCGGGAAAACTGTTTTTT,CASSYSGYSCNWPGKLFF
TRBV25-1,NA,NA,TRBJ2-3,TGTGCCAGCAGTGGAGGTTCGTGGGCCCCAAACACAGATACGCAGTATTTT,CASSGGSWAPNTDTQYF
TRBV29-1,NA,NA,TRBJ2-2,TGCAGCGTTCCCAGGTGGGGGAACACCGGGGAGCTGTTTTTT,CSVPRWGNTGELFF
TRBV7-9,NA,NA,TRBJ2-7,TGTGCCAGTAGACAGGAATCCTACGAGCAGTACTTC,CASRQESYEQYF
TRBV2,NA,NA,TRBJ2-7,TGTGCCAGCAGACGGTCTGGGAACCACGAGCAGTACTTC,CASRRSGNHEQYF
TRBV5-1,NA,NA,TRBJ1-6,TGCGCCAGCAGCTTGGCCGGGGATCGTTCACCCCTCCACTTT,CASSLAGDRSPLHF
TRBV7-7,once,NA,TRBJ1-3,TGTGCTACAAGCTCTGGAAACACCATATATTTT,CATSSGNTIYF
TRBV18,NA,NA,TRBJ1-3,TGTGCCAGCTCAGACACGTTGACAGCACGGTCTGGAAACACCATATATTTT,CASSDTLTARSGNTIYF
TRBV19,few,NA,TRBJ1-3,TGTGCCAGTAGTATGGGGACCACCTCTGGAAACACCATATATTTT,CASSMGTTSGNTIYF
TRBV5-1,NA,NA,TRBJ2-6,TGCGCCAGCAGCTCACAGGGTCGAGGGGCCAACGTCCTGACTTTC,CASSSQGRGANVLTF
TRBV6-4,NA,NA,TRBJ2-2,TGTGCCAGCAGCCAAAAAGGGGGTTCCGGGGAGCTGTTTTTT,CASSQKGGSGELFF
TRBV29-1,NA,TRBD1,TRBJ2-1,TGCAGCGTTGATAGGGGGCGCATTGCAGTCAATGAGCAGTTCTTC,CSVDRGRIAVNEQFF
TRBV4-2,NA,TRBD1,TRBJ1-5,TGTGCCAGCAGCCAAGAGGAGGGGGCGAGCAATCAGCCCCAGCATTTT,CASSQEEGASNQPQHF